This is a list of T cell receptor beta chains from one sample in a study of blood T cell repertoires in COVID-19. Some clones are missing from TCRdb's copy, which holds only in-frame ones; the method was immunoSEQ multiplex PCR. Among over 150,000 clones listed, approximately 86% were seen once. Source material: peripheral blood. The receptor source for this set is a man aged 55 to 70 with COVID-19, enrolled during active disease. The CDR3 runs from the conserved cysteine through the conserved F or W. The D gene is left open where the match is weak. A clone size is listed for some rows: how often the clone was seen (once, few, many), or a class if it is expanded.

>TRBD2|TRBJ2-3|TRBV10-3|-
CAISVGLATDTQYF
TGTGCCATCAGTGTGGGACTAGCTACAGATACGCAGTATTTT
>TRBD2|TRBJ2-2|TRBV7-3|few
CASSLMASGRMAGELFF
TGTGCCAGCAGCTTAATGGCTAGCGGGAGGATGGCCGGGGAGCTGTTTTTT
>TRBD2|TRBJ2-1|TRBV23-1|-
CASSQFKEYPAGAPYNEQFF
TGCGCCAGCAGTCAATTTAAGGAGTACCCAGCGGGGGCTCCCTACAATGAGCAGTTCTTC
>TRBD2|TRBJ2-1|TRBV10-3|-
CANQKGLAGGDNEQFF
TGTGCCAACCAGAAAGGACTAGCGGGGGGAGACAATGAGCAGTTCTTC
>-|TRBJ2-5|TRBV4-3|-
CASSSHPTPNQETQYF
TGCGCCAGCAGCTCCCACCCGACACCTAACCAGGAGACCCAGTACTTC
>TRBD2|TRBJ2-3|TRBV5-1|few
CASSSRSGGDTQYF
TGCGCCAGCAGTTCGCGGAGCGGGGGAGATACGCAGTATTTT
>TRBD1|TRBJ1-5|TRBV5-6|-
CASSLRTGNSNQPQHF
TGTGCCAGCAGCTTAAGGACAGGGAATAGCAATCAGCCCCAGCATTTT
>-|TRBJ2-1|TRBV7-8|once
CATTQGFYNEQFF
TGTGCCACCACCCAGGGATTCTACAATGAGCAGTTCTTC
>TRBD2|TRBJ2-7|TRBV27|-
CASRFSGGDGEQYF
TGTGCCAGCAGATTTAGCGGGGGGGATGGCGAGCAGTACTTC
>-|TRBJ1-1|TRBV3-1/TRBV3-2|-
CASSQNKGGVGGSITEAFF
TGTGCCAGCAGCCAAAATAAAGGCGGTGTAGGGGGTTCGATCACTGAAGCTTTCTTT
>TRBD1|TRBJ1-2|TRBV19|-
CASSTGTGGTYGYTF
TGTGCCAGTAGTACAGGGACAGGGGGGACCTATGGCTACACCTTC
>TRBD1|TRBJ2-7|TRBV6-5|-
CASSRAGGEQYF
TGTGCCAGCAGTAGAGCAGGGGGCGAGCAGTACTTC
>TRBD1|TRBJ1-1|TRBV7-9|-
CASSLGTGLLTEAFF
TGTGCCAGCAGCTTAGGGACAGGGCTACTAACTGAAGCTTTCTTT
>TRBD1|TRBJ1-1|TRBV28|-
CASSGGTVEAFF
TGTGCCAGCAGTGGAGGGACAGTTGAAGCTTTCTTT
>-|TRBJ1-2|TRBV28|-
CASSLGTRIYGYTF
TGTGCCAGCAGTTTAGGGACACGAATCTATGGCTACACCTTC
>TRBD1|TRBJ1-4|TRBV5-6|-
CASSRDRTNEKLFF
TGTGCCAGCAGCAGGGACAGAACTAATGAAAAACTGTTTTTT
>-|TRBJ2-3|TRBV14|-
CASSRTVYKQYF
TGTGCCAGCAGCCGGACTGTGTATAAGCAGTATTTT
>-|TRBJ1-5|TRBV4-3|-
CASSQDSAGNQPQHF
TGCGCCAGCAGCCAAGATTCCGCAGGCAATCAGCCCCAGCATTTT
>-|TRBJ1-1|TRBV19|-
CASSTFDQGAFF
TGTGCCAGTAGTACTTTTGACCAGGGGGCTTTCTTT
>TRBD1|TRBJ2-5|TRBV19|-
CASTDRGETQYF
TGTGCCAGCACGGACAGGGGAGAGACCCAGTACTTC
>-|TRBJ1-1|TRBV29-1|once
CSVDAGNSEAFF
TGCAGCGTTGATGCCGGGAATTCTGAAGCTTTCTTT
>-|TRBJ2-2|TRBV6-6|few
CASSLKDSTYGELFF
TGTGCCAGCAGCCTAAAGGACTCTACGTACGGGGAGCTGTTTTTT
>-|TRBJ2-7|TRBV5-4|few
CASSLEQGLEQYF
TGTGCCAGCAGCTTGGAACAGGGTCTTGAGCAGTACTTC
>TRBD1|TRBJ2-7|TRBV6-5|-
CATRGQGLYEQYF
TGTGCCACCCGAGGACAGGGCCTCTACGAGCAGTACTTC
>-|TRBJ2-1|TRBV19|-
CASIPTGGVYNEQFF
TGTGCCAGTATTCCCACAGGGGGGGTTTACAATGAGCAGTTCTTC
>TRBD1|TRBJ2-7|TRBV7-9|-
CASTLTGGEQYF
TGTGCCAGCACCCTGACAGGGGGCGAGCAGTACTTC
>TRBD1|TRBJ2-5|TRBV5-4|-
CASSTGQGHETQYF
TGTGCCAGCAGCACCGGACAGGGGCACGAGACCCAGTACTTC
>-|TRBJ1-4|TRBV5-8|-
CASSTEAEKLFF
TGTGCCAGCAGCACGGAGGCTGAAAAACTGTTTTTT
>-|TRBJ2-2|TRBV5-1|-
CASSGGQYTGELFF
TGCGCCAGCAGCGGTGGACAGTACACCGGGGAGCTGTTTTTT
>-|TRBJ1-2|TRBV4-3|-
CASSKGGEGYGYTF
TGCGCCAGCAGCAAAGGGGGGGAAGGGTATGGCTACACCTTC
>-|TRBJ2-3|TRBV18|-
CASSPPGALDTQYF
TGTGCCAGCTCACCACCCGGTGCTCTCGATACGCAGTATTTT
>-|TRBJ2-6|TRBV29-1|once
CSVIGSGANVLTF
TGCAGCGTTATCGGCTCTGGGGCCAACGTCCTGACTTTC
>TRBD1|TRBJ2-5|TRBV5-4|-
CASSKGQNQETQYF
TGTGCCAGCAGCAAGGGACAGAACCAAGAGACCCAGTACTTC
>TRBD2|TRBJ2-7|TRBV7-6|few
CASSAQTSGGTYEQYF
TGTGCCAGCAGCGCACAGACTAGCGGGGGAACCTACGAGCAGTACTTC
>-|TRBJ2-7|TRBV28|-
CASSPPGVSGSYEQYF
TGTGCCAGCAGTCCTCCAGGGGTATCGGGTTCCTACGAGCAGTACTTC
>-|TRBJ1-1|TRBV12-3/TRBV12-4|-
CASSGGGNTEAFF
TGTGCCAGCAGTGGGGGGGGGAACACTGAAGCTTTCTTT